This T cell receptor beta chain was captured in a study of blood T cell repertoires in COVID-19. V lost 0 bases, J lost 6 bases, and 9 bases lay in between. Germline CDR1 MNHEY, CDR2 SVGAGI. The CDR3 runs to 15 residues. Authors' methods: Amplifying reference gene primers gave estimates of nucleated cell counts. Using immunoSEQ multiplex PCR, the repertoire was profiled, and TCRdb retains in-frame clones only, with some absent. The V and J calls and clone size are taken from that table; D and trimming were inferred from the DNA. The profile covers about 210,000 clones, with 89% appearing a single time and 4.8% taken by the ten largest.

The chain carries TRBV6-5 and TRBJ1-6; no clear D gene. The sequenced sample was peripheral blood. The sequence derives from a woman in her 40s with acute or convalescent COVID-19. The CDR3 coding sequence is TGTGCCAGCAGTTACTCGATTGATAGTAATTCACCCCTCCACTTT. This codes for CASSYSIDSNSPLHF.